The rows below give T cell receptor beta chains drawn from one sample of a study of T-cell memory formation after mild COVID-19. TCRdb reprocessed the 5' RACE reads via MiXCR and lists one record per CDR3 protein. There are 250,000 to 300,000 distinct CDR3 sequences in the sample; 15% to 20% occur only once, and approximately 23% lies in the top ten. The sample consisted of PBMCs or a T cell subset sorted from them (not recorded which). All receptors come from a man aged 18 to 29 who had mild COVID-19 (a few samples of this study predate the infection). Cell type and time point are not known. The CDR3 runs from the conserved cysteine through the conserved F or W. Fields, in order: clone size, D gene, J gene, V gene, CDR3 DNA, CDR3 protein. A D gene is named only where the DNA matches it firmly. For some rows the clone size is stated as once, few or many, or as a class when expanded; others skip it.

abundance: few; d_gene: TRBD2; j_gene: TRBJ2-3; v_gene: TRBV5-1; CDR3nt: TGCGCCAGCAGCCCGGTAGCGGGATACACAGATACGCAGTATTTT; CDR3aa: CASSPVAGYTDTQYF
abundance: NA; d_gene: TRBD2; j_gene: TRBJ2-3; v_gene: TRBV7-3; CDR3nt: TGTGCCAGCAGCGCTCAGCGGGGTAGCACAGATACGCAGTATTTT; CDR3aa: CASSAQRGSTDTQYF
abundance: few; d_gene: NA; j_gene: TRBJ1-1; v_gene: TRBV7-9; CDR3nt: TGTGCCAGCAGCTTCAGGCAGGAGGGAGCTTTCTTT; CDR3aa: CASSFRQEGAFF
abundance: NA; d_gene: TRBD1; j_gene: TRBJ2-7; v_gene: TRBV29-1; CDR3nt: TGCAGCGTTCGCCATCTGGACAGGACCTACGAGCAGTACTTC; CDR3aa: CSVRHLDRTYEQYF
abundance: few; d_gene: NA; j_gene: TRBJ1-6; v_gene: TRBV12-3/TRBV12-4; CDR3nt: TGTGCCAGCAGTCCACCTGGAGGGTATTCACCCCTCCACTTT; CDR3aa: CASSPPGGYSPLHF
abundance: many; d_gene: NA; j_gene: TRBJ1-5; v_gene: TRBV7-2; CDR3nt: TGTGCCAGCAGCCCGTGGACAGATCAGCCCCAGCATTTT; CDR3aa: CASSPWTDQPQHF
abundance: NA; d_gene: TRBD1; j_gene: TRBJ2-7; v_gene: TRBV29-1; CDR3nt: TGCAGCGTGGAGACAGGGATCCCCTACGAGCAGTACTTC; CDR3aa: CSVETGIPYEQYF
abundance: NA; d_gene: NA; j_gene: TRBJ1-1; v_gene: TRBV5-1; CDR3nt: TGCGCCAGCAGCCCGGGGTCCCATGAATGGACTGAAGCTTTCTTT; CDR3aa: CASSPGSHEWTEAFF
abundance: few; d_gene: NA; j_gene: TRBJ2-2; v_gene: TRBV5-1; CDR3nt: TGCGCCAGCAGCCCTGGCGGAACCGGGGAGCTGTTTTTT; CDR3aa: CASSPGGTGELFF
abundance: few; d_gene: NA; j_gene: TRBJ2-1; v_gene: TRBV24-1; CDR3nt: TGTGCCACCAGTGACAAGGGGAGTGAGCAGTTCTTC; CDR3aa: CATSDKGSEQFF
abundance: few; d_gene: NA; j_gene: TRBJ1-2; v_gene: TRBV29-1; CDR3nt: TGCAGCGTTGAAGATCTCGGGTCTGGGGGCTACACCTTC; CDR3aa: CSVEDLGSGGYTF
abundance: NA; d_gene: TRBD1; j_gene: TRBJ1-2; v_gene: TRBV6-2/TRBV6-3; CDR3nt: TGTGCCAGCAGTCCGAAGGAGACAGGGCACTATGGCTACACCTTC; CDR3aa: CASSPKETGHYGYTF
abundance: many; d_gene: TRBD1; j_gene: TRBJ2-7; v_gene: TRBV20-1; CDR3nt: TGCAGTGCTCTAACCGGGACAGGGGGCGAGCAGTACTTC; CDR3aa: CSALTGTGGEQYF
abundance: NA; d_gene: NA; j_gene: TRBJ2-5; v_gene: TRBV18; CDR3nt: TGTGCCAGCTCAGGGGACCTGACGTCCCAAGAGACCCAGTACTTC; CDR3aa: CASSGDLTSQETQYF
abundance: NA; d_gene: NA; j_gene: TRBJ2-7; v_gene: TRBV9; CDR3nt: TGTGCCAGCAGCACGGACAGCTCCTACGAGCAGTACTTC; CDR3aa: CASSTDSSYEQYF
abundance: many; d_gene: NA; j_gene: TRBJ2-2; v_gene: TRBV3-1; CDR3nt: TGTGCCAGCAGCCACACCGGGGAGCTGTTTTTT; CDR3aa: CASSHTGELFF
abundance: NA; d_gene: NA; j_gene: TRBJ1-1; v_gene: TRBV6-5; CDR3nt: TGTGCCAGCAGTTATAGAGCAGGTGGTGAAGCTTTCTTT; CDR3aa: CASSYRAGGEAFF
abundance: NA; d_gene: NA; j_gene: TRBJ2-1; v_gene: TRBV12-3/TRBV12-4; CDR3nt: TGTGCCAGCAGGAGCACTAGGAGGGCCTACAATGAGCAGTTCTTC; CDR3aa: CASRSTRRAYNEQFF
abundance: NA; d_gene: TRBD2; j_gene: TRBJ2-1; v_gene: TRBV11-2; CDR3nt: TGTGCCAGCAGCTTCCTCTCGGGGGGGCTGTACAATGAGCAGTTCTTC; CDR3aa: CASSFLSGGLYNEQFF
abundance: many; d_gene: TRBD1; j_gene: TRBJ2-3; v_gene: TRBV4-1; CDR3nt: TGCGCCAGCAGCCGACCGGGACAGAGACTTCGTAGAGATACGCAGTATTTT; CDR3aa: CASSRPGQRLRRDTQYF
abundance: NA; d_gene: NA; j_gene: TRBJ2-1; v_gene: TRBV20-1; CDR3nt: TGCAGTGCTAGATGGGAGCGGGAGCAGTTCTTC; CDR3aa: CSARWEREQFF
abundance: few; d_gene: TRBD1; j_gene: TRBJ2-2; v_gene: TRBV25-1; CDR3nt: TGTGCCAGCAGTGGACAGGGGCGGCGAACCGGGGAGCTGTTTTTT; CDR3aa: CASSGQGRRTGELFF
abundance: few; d_gene: TRBD1; j_gene: TRBJ1-6; v_gene: TRBV7-6; CDR3nt: TGTGCCAGCAGCGCATGGACAGGGATGAATTCACCCCTCCACTTT; CDR3aa: CASSAWTGMNSPLHF
abundance: many; d_gene: NA; j_gene: TRBJ2-1; v_gene: TRBV9; CDR3nt: TGTGCCAGCAGCGCCTGGGGGACGGGAGATGAGCAGTTCTTC; CDR3aa: CASSAWGTGDEQFF
abundance: few; d_gene: NA; j_gene: TRBJ2-5; v_gene: TRBV12-3/TRBV12-4; CDR3nt: TGTGCCAGCAGTTTGCCCCGGACTCAAGAGACCCAGTACTTC; CDR3aa: CASSLPRTQETQYF
abundance: NA; d_gene: NA; j_gene: TRBJ1-5; v_gene: TRBV5-6; CDR3nt: TGTGCCAGCAGCGAGAACAGGGCCTGGCAGCCCCAGCATTTT; CDR3aa: CASSENRAWQPQHF
abundance: few; d_gene: NA; j_gene: TRBJ2-7; v_gene: TRBV6-6; CDR3nt: TGTGCCAGCAGTTACCTAAGGCGGGGCAGCTCCTACGAGCAGTACTTC; CDR3aa: CASSYLRRGSSYEQYF
abundance: NA; d_gene: NA; j_gene: TRBJ1-1; v_gene: TRBV15; CDR3nt: TGTGCCACCAGCGCCCAGCCCCCCGGGACTGGCACTGAAGCTTTCTTT; CDR3aa: CATSAQPPGTGTEAFF
abundance: NA; d_gene: NA; j_gene: TRBJ2-5; v_gene: TRBV20-1; CDR3nt: TGCAGTGCTAGAGATCCGAGTGGATCTGGGGAGACCCAGTACTTC; CDR3aa: CSARDPSGSGETQYF
abundance: NA; d_gene: TRBD2; j_gene: TRBJ2-2; v_gene: TRBV5-5; CDR3nt: TGTGCCAGTGGACTAGCGAACACCGGGGAGCTGTTTTTT; CDR3aa: CASGLANTGELFF
abundance: few; d_gene: TRBD1; j_gene: TRBJ2-7; v_gene: TRBV7-6; CDR3nt: TGTGCCAGCAGCTTAAATGAGGGGGCCGGTTACGAGCAGTACTTC; CDR3aa: CASSLNEGAGYEQYF
abundance: NA; d_gene: NA; j_gene: TRBJ1-2; v_gene: TRBV20-1; CDR3nt: TGCAGTGCTCGGTGGGGGAGTGTAGGCTATGGCTACACCTTC; CDR3aa: CSARWGSVGYGYTF
abundance: few; d_gene: NA; j_gene: TRBJ2-7; v_gene: TRBV7-8; CDR3nt: TGTGCCAGCAGCTTAGCAGACGAGCAGTACTTC; CDR3aa: CASSLADEQYF
abundance: NA; d_gene: NA; j_gene: TRBJ2-2; v_gene: TRBV21-1; CDR3nt: TGTGCCAGCAGCAAATTGGAGCTGTTTTTT; CDR3aa: CASSKLELFF
abundance: NA; d_gene: TRBD1; j_gene: TRBJ1-5; v_gene: TRBV6-2/TRBV6-3; CDR3nt: TGTGCCAGCAGTCCTCTACGGTGGGACAGGGGTGTAATATCCAATCAGCCCCAGCATTTT; CDR3aa: CASSPLRWDRGVISNQPQHF
abundance: NA; d_gene: TRBD1; j_gene: TRBJ2-5; v_gene: TRBV10-3; CDR3nt: TGTGCCATCAGTGAGTCGGTCGGGACAGTGAAAGAGACCCAGTACTTC; CDR3aa: CAISESVGTVKETQYF
abundance: few; d_gene: NA; j_gene: TRBJ2-2; v_gene: TRBV4-3; CDR3nt: TGCGCCAGCAGCCAAGGGCAGAACACCGGGGAGCTGTTTTTT; CDR3aa: CASSQGQNTGELFF
abundance: many; d_gene: NA; j_gene: TRBJ1-6; v_gene: TRBV7-2; CDR3nt: TGTGCCAGCAGCACCAGACGGACAGCAGGCTTGCCACCCCTCCACTTT; CDR3aa: CASSTRRTAGLPPLHF
abundance: few; d_gene: NA; j_gene: TRBJ1-6; v_gene: TRBV4-3; CDR3nt: TGCGCCAGCAGCCAAGGGGCGGCTCTCATTAATTCACCCCTCCACTTT; CDR3aa: CASSQGAALINSPLHF
abundance: few; d_gene: NA; j_gene: TRBJ2-7; v_gene: TRBV5-1; CDR3nt: TGCGCCAGCAGCTTGGGGCCTGTAGGGATGGAGCAGTACTTC; CDR3aa: CASSLGPVGMEQYF
abundance: NA; d_gene: TRBD2; j_gene: TRBJ2-7; v_gene: TRBV4-1; CDR3nt: TGCGCCAGCAGCCCTCTAGGGACTAGCGGATCCTACGAGCAGTACTTC; CDR3aa: CASSPLGTSGSYEQYF
abundance: NA; d_gene: NA; j_gene: TRBJ2-5; v_gene: TRBV6-2/TRBV6-3; CDR3nt: TGTGCCAGCAGTTACCTCAGATCCCAGTACTTC; CDR3aa: CASSYLRSQYF
abundance: NA; d_gene: TRBD2; j_gene: TRBJ2-3; v_gene: TRBV9; CDR3nt: TGTGCCAGCAGCCCGCGGACTAGCGGGGGCTCGGGAGATACGCAGTATTTT; CDR3aa: CASSPRTSGGSGDTQYF
abundance: many; d_gene: NA; j_gene: TRBJ2-3; v_gene: TRBV6-6; CDR3nt: TGTGCCAGCAGTTACAGGGCTAGCACCAGAGATACGCAGTATTTT; CDR3aa: CASSYRASTRDTQYF
abundance: few; d_gene: NA; j_gene: TRBJ2-3; v_gene: TRBV7-9; CDR3nt: TGTGCCAGCACCGGAGTTGGTAGCACAGATACGCAGTATTTT; CDR3aa: CASTGVGSTDTQYF
abundance: many; d_gene: NA; j_gene: TRBJ1-2; v_gene: TRBV7-2; CDR3nt: TGTGCCAGCAGCTTAGATCTCCCTGGCTACACCTTC; CDR3aa: CASSLDLPGYTF
abundance: few; d_gene: NA; j_gene: TRBJ2-3; v_gene: TRBV13; CDR3nt: TGTGCCAGCAGCTGGGGGCTTTACACAGATACGCAGTATTTT; CDR3aa: CASSWGLYTDTQYF
abundance: NA; d_gene: NA; j_gene: TRBJ2-7; v_gene: TRBV5-1; CDR3nt: TGCGCCAGCAGCTTGGAAACAGGAGGCTCCTACGAGCAGTACTTC; CDR3aa: CASSLETGGSYEQYF
abundance: NA; d_gene: NA; j_gene: TRBJ1-6; v_gene: TRBV10-3; CDR3nt: TGTGCCACCCAAGCGGGGGGGGCGCCCCTCCACTTT; CDR3aa: CATQAGGAPLHF
abundance: NA; d_gene: NA; j_gene: TRBJ1-5; v_gene: TRBV10-2; CDR3nt: TGCGCCAGCAGTGAGTCGGCAGGGTTCGCTCAGCCCCAGCATTTT; CDR3aa: CASSESAGFAQPQHF
abundance: many; d_gene: TRBD1; j_gene: TRBJ2-3; v_gene: TRBV7-2; CDR3nt: TGTGCCAGCAGCTTATACCGACAGGGGGCCACAGATACGCAGTATTTT; CDR3aa: CASSLYRQGATDTQYF
abundance: few; d_gene: NA; j_gene: TRBJ1-4; v_gene: TRBV2; CDR3nt: TGTGCCAGCAGGCTAAGCCCCGGAACTAATGAAAAACTGTTTTTT; CDR3aa: CASRLSPGTNEKLFF